This TCR beta chain comes out of a study of pediatric ulcerative colitis. Study-wide points: Compared with controls, ulcerative colitis showed greater blood-rectum clone sharing. A couple of patients' blood samples yielded substantially fewer templates.

During colonoscopy, one to two rectal pinch biopsies were collected. Comment on this clone: Its cognate antigen is unknown.

Germline CDR1 SGHKS, CDR2 YYEKEE (reference sequence). Trimming removed 1 base at V and 6 bases at J, with 11 bases between. This CDR3 spans 13 amino acids. Sequenced by immunoSEQ multiplex PCR; TCRdb stores in-frame clones only, minus some. Among about 36,000 clones listed, 60% to 75% were seen once. The receptor was isolated from a boy younger than 18 with moderate ulcerative colitis. The sequencing sample was made of gut tissue. This sequence joins TRBV5-5 and TRBJ2-7, with D tentatively TRBD2 (5 bases). In DNA form, the CDR3 reads TGTGCCAGCAGCTTGTGGACTGGCGGCGAGCAGTACTTC. Its translation is CASSLWTGGEQYF.